The text below deals with one TCR beta chain. The source of the sample is a study of blood T cell repertoires in COVID-19. Study as a whole: Acute and convalescent COVID-19 samples came from the United States, Italy and Spain. T cells, B-cell-depleted T cells, or PBMCs supplied cDNA or gDNA.

This CDR3 comprises 15 residues. V trimming: 7 bases; J trimming: 2 bases; junction bases outside the gene matches: 9. CDR1 and CDR2 (germline): MNHNY, SVGAGI (reference sequence). Data came from immunoSEQ multiplex PCR; TCRdb stores just in-frame clones and leaves some out. The sample has approximately 130,000 clones; 82% are singletons. The specimen was peripheral blood. This TCR derives from a human donor in a cohort sampled during active COVID-19. The chain combines TRBV6-6 with TRBJ2-7; 9 bases match TRBD1. CDR3 sequence reads: CASTEPGTGTYEQYF. The CDR3 nucleotides are TGTGCCAGCACCGAACCCGGGACAGGGACCTACGAGCAGTACTTC.